The present T cell receptor beta chain was sequenced within a study of T cells expressing NK-cell markers. One entry per CDR3 protein, without DNA, is what TCRdb gives after re-calling the 5' RACE reads. In total, the table holds a few hundred thousand distinct CDR3 sequences. Comment on this clonotype: Its antigen is undetermined.

Whole-study findings and limits: Among four donors, these clonotypes also ranked first in the CD3+CD56-NKG2C+ fraction.

The source of this sequence is a man aged 18 to 35 in good health. Source material: blood T cells: a sorted CD56 or NKG2C T cell subset, CD4+ or CD8+ T cells, or bulk PBMC T cells (not recorded which).

Here the CDR3 reads CASSYSEVQGAGGYTF. The rearrangement links TRBV6-5 to TRBJ1-2; TCRdb indicates TRBD1, and absent DNA this call remains unverified. This CDR3 is built from 16 residues. CDR1 is MNHEY, CDR2 SVGAGI, per germline.